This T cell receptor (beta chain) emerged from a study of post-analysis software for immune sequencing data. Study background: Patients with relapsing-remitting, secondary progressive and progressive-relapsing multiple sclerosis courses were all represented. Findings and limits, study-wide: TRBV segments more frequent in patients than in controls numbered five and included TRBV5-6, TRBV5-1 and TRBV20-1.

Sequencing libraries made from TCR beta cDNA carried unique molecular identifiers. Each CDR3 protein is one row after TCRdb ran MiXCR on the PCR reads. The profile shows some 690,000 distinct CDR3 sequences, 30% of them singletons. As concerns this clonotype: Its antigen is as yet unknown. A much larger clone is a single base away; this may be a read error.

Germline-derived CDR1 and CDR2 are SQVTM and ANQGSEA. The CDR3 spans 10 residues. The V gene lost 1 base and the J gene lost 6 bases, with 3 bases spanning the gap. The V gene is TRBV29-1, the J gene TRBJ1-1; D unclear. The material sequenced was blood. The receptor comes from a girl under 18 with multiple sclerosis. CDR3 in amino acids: CSVEVAEAFF. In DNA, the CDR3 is TGCAGCGTTGAAGTCGCTGAAGCTTTCTTT. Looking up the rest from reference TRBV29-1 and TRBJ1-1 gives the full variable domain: SAVISQKPSRDICQRGTSLTIQCQVDSQVTMMFWYRQQPGQSLTLIATANQGSEATYESGFVIDKFPISRPNLTFSTLTVSNMSPEDSSIYLCSVEVAEAFFGQGTRLTVV.